This T cell receptor beta chain appears in the sequencing data of a study of CD8 T cells in Susac syndrome. The overall study: At blood draw, Susac syndrome patients were therapy-naive, on corticosteroids, or on intravenous immunoglobulin alone.

Looked up from germline, CDR1 is LGHDT and CDR2 is YNNKEL (reference sequence). Germline trimming cut 6 bases from V and 2 bases from J; bases unmatched to any gene: 9. The CDR3 is 15 amino acids. CD8+ and CD4+ blood T cells underwent TCR beta sequencing. Negative magnetic isolation gave CD8+ and CD4+ cells; FACS enriched CD8+ TEMRA. About 0.45 to 1 ug RNA was reverse transcribed with random hexamers. TCRdb analysed the immunoSEQ multiplex PCR reads with MiXCR anew, one entry per CDR3 protein. The sample includes around 170,000 distinct CDR3 sequences, 85% to 95% of them seen just once. This TCR was recovered from a human donor with Susac syndrome. The genes are TRBV3-1 and TRBJ2-7; 8 bases fit TRBD2. The sequenced material came from CD8+ T cells from PBMCs. CDR3: CASRLTSGLTYEQYF. CDR3 nucleotides: TGTGCCAGCAGACTAACTAGCGGCCTTACCTACGAGCAGTACTTC.